This note documents a single T cell receptor (beta chain) sequence. What it binds is unknown. The study ran its PCR with 60 Vbeta and 13 Jbeta primers. Data came from immunoSEQ multiplex PCR; TCRdb stores just in-frame clones and leaves some out. This sample has 150,000 to 200,000 clones, with around 80% found just once. V was cut by 0 bases and J by 9 bases, with 18 bases left in between. Germline V lookup: CDR1 MNHNS, CDR2 SASEGT. CDR3 length: 16 amino acids. This sample was taken from a study of cytomegalovirus exposure and HLA in healthy donors. Whole-study context: Sequencing of 180 million or so T cells in an earlier analysis found under 120 million unique TCR beta sequences. Among some 400 genotyped donors, roughly 80% fell in the Caucasian-associated ancestry cluster. Study-level points and caveats: A later analysis by the authors found several of the most significant clusters apparently linked to common viral pathogens. A few CMV-associated chains were confirmed in vitro to be specific for CMV antigens.

The source material was PBMCs. The rearrangement links TRBV6-1 to TRBJ2-1, with D maybe TRBD1 (5 bases). This TCR was recovered from a woman in her 30s in good health and CMV-seropositive. DNA of the CDR3: TGTGCCAGCAGTGAAGCGTTGGCTTCTAAGGGGCGTGAGCAGTTCTTC. Translating it yields CASSEALASKGREQFF.